A selection of T cell receptor beta chains follows, all from one sample in a study of blood T cell repertoires in COVID-19. The data were produced by immunoSEQ multiplex PCR, yet TCRdb's version contains in-frame clones alone and is incomplete. The table includes roughly 230,000 clones, roughly 80% detected once. The sequenced material came from peripheral blood. The source of these receptors is a woman aged 80 or older with acute or convalescent COVID-19. Each CDR3 is given with its conserved first and last residue. D genes are given only for firm matches. Where a row states a size, it is once, few, many or the class of an expanded clone; other rows omit it.

>-|TRBV10-2|TRBJ1-6|-
TGCGCCAGCAGTGAGTCGTATGATTCACCCCTCCACTTT
CASSESYDSPLHF
>TRBD1|TRBV5-4|TRBJ1-4|-
TGTGCCAGCAGCTTGGCCCGACAGGGTGGTGAAAAACTGTTTTTT
CASSLARQGGEKLFF
>-|TRBV7-9|TRBJ1-5|-
TGTGCCAGCAGCTTAGGAGGGGAGGGCAATCAGCCCCAGCATTTT
CASSLGGEGNQPQHF
>-|TRBV19|TRBJ2-3|-
TGTGCCAGTAGTGAACAGGCTAGCACAGATACGCAGTATTTT
CASSEQASTDTQYF
>-|TRBV5-5|TRBJ2-5|-
TGTGCCAGCAGCCTCCAAGAGACCCAGTACTTC
CASSLQETQYF
>TRBD2|TRBV2|TRBJ2-1|-
TGTGCCAGCAGTTCTCTAGCGGGAGTACTGGGGGAGCAGTTCTTC
CASSSLAGVLGEQFF
>-|TRBV19|TRBJ2-5|-
TGTGCCAGTAGCCAAGGACAGTTTGGTCACCAAGAGACCCAGTACTTC
CASSQGQFGHQETQYF
>-|TRBV11-2|TRBJ2-1|-
TGTGCCAGCAGCTTAATATCTTGGGAGAGCTCCTACAATGAGCAGTTCTTC
CASSLISWESSYNEQFF
>TRBD2|TRBV19|TRBJ2-7|few
TGTGCCAGTAGGGCGGGGACTAGCGGGGTGAGTGAGCAGTACTTC
CASRAGTSGVSEQYF
>-|TRBV5-6|TRBJ2-5|few
TGTGCCAGCAGCTTGTTATGGGGCAGCAAAGAGACCCAGTACTTC
CASSLLWGSKETQYF
>TRBD2|TRBV9|TRBJ2-1|-
TGTGCCAGCAGCGAACCGGGACTAGCATTTAATGAGCAGTTCTTC
CASSEPGLAFNEQFF
>-|TRBV24-1|TRBJ2-7|-
TGTGCCACCAGTGACTCTCAAAGCGGCGAGCAGTACTTC
CATSDSQSGEQYF
>TRBD1|TRBV27|TRBJ2-7|-
TGTGCCAGCAGTTTACGACAGGGTCCCCTCTACGAGCAGTACTTC
CASSLRQGPLYEQYF
>TRBD1|TRBV12-3/TRBV12-4|TRBJ1-2|-
TGTGCCAGCAGTTTAGTGACAGGGGTCGGCTACACCTTC
CASSLVTGVGYTF
>TRBD2|TRBV27|TRBJ2-7|once
TGTGCCAGCAGTTCGCTCACTAGCGGGGCCTACGAGCAGTACTTC
CASSSLTSGAYEQYF
>TRBD2|TRBV5-1|TRBJ2-1|-
TGCGCCAGCGCTATTAGCGGGAGCTCCAATGAGCAGTTCTTC
CASAISGSSNEQFF
>TRBD2|TRBV19|TRBJ2-7|-
TGTGCCAGTAGTAAAAAACCCGGACTAGCGGCCTCCTACGAGCAGTACTTC
CASSKKPGLAASYEQYF
>-|TRBV3-1/TRBV3-2|TRBJ2-7|-
TGTGCCAGCAGTCGACTGGAATCCTACGAGCAGTACTTC
CASSRLESYEQYF
>-|TRBV2|TRBJ1-5|few
TGTGCCAGCAAGACAGAAGTCAATCAGCCCCAGCATTTT
CASKTEVNQPQHF
>-|TRBV5-1|TRBJ1-2|-
TGCGCCAGCAGCCCATCAAACCAGTTTGGCTACACCTTC
CASSPSNQFGYTF
>-|TRBV14|TRBJ2-3|-
TGTGCCAGCAGTTTCGCCGCGGGGGATACGCAGTATTTT
CASSFAAGDTQYF
>TRBD1|TRBV5-1|TRBJ1-2|-
TGCGCCAGCAGCCCCGGACAGGGTGGTTATGGCTACACCTTC
CASSPGQGGYGYTF
>TRBD2|TRBV6-2/TRBV6-3|TRBJ2-7|-
TGTGCCAGCAGCAAGTGGACTAGCGAATACGAGCAGTACTTC
CASSKWTSEYEQYF
>TRBD1|TRBV7-2|TRBJ1-4|-
TGTGCCAGCAGTGACCCGACAGGGGGTGGTGAAAAACTGTTTTTT
CASSDPTGGGEKLFF
>-|TRBV4-2|TRBJ1-3|-
TGTGCCAGCAGCCAAGATTCGGGGAGCGGAAACACCATATATTTT
CASSQDSGSGNTIYF
>-|TRBV28|TRBJ2-4|-
TGTGCCAGCAGTGTCCGGTTTCTAGCCAAAAACATTCAGTACTTC
CASSVRFLAKNIQYF
>TRBD2|TRBV3-1/TRBV3-2|TRBJ2-3|once
TGTGCCAGCAGCCCCCAGAGGCGAAGCGGGAGGGCGGCGGATACGCAGTATTTT
CASSPQRRSGRAADTQYF
>TRBD1|TRBV5-1|TRBJ2-3|-
TGCGCCAGCAGCTTAGAGGGGGCCCTAAGGGCAGATACGCAGTATTTT
CASSLEGALRADTQYF
>-|TRBV11-2|TRBJ1-1|-
TGTGCCAGCAGCTATACGGGGGGGGACACTGAAGCTTTCTTT
CASSYTGGDTEAFF
>-|TRBV5-1|TRBJ2-2|few
TGCGCCAGCAGCTTGTTCTCTACGAACACCGGGGAGCTGTTTTTT
CASSLFSTNTGELFF
>-|TRBV24-1|TRBJ2-5|-
TGTGCCACCAGTGATGCCAGTCTGGGGGGTAGAGAGACCCAGTACTTC
CATSDASLGGRETQYF